The 4 T cell receptor beta chains in this list originate from one sample, sequenced in a study of cytotoxic CD8 clonotypes in ibrutinib-treated CLL. This table comes from immunoSEQ multiplex PCR, and its TCRdb copy is limited to in-frame clones, with some not included. This sample has around 310,000 clones; around four fifths occur once, and the top ten carry 6.5% to 8.5%. The source was PBMCs, collected before ibrutinib treatment. All receptors come from a human donor with chronic lymphocytic leukemia.

The V and J genes are TRBV5-1 and TRBJ2-1; weak D call: TRBD1 (6 bases). Deletions cut 4 bases from V and 5 bases from J, with 16 bases between. This CDR3 comprises 15 residues. Germline V gene data show CDR1 as SGHRS and CDR2 as YFSETQ. The CDR3 sequence is CASSKGQGAHNEQFF. The CDR3 coding sequence is TGCGCCAGCAGCAAGGGACAAGGGGCTCACAATGAGCAGTTCTTC.

The genes are TRBV15 and TRBJ2-3, with D perhaps TRBD2 (5 bases). Germline V gene sequence: CDR1 LNHNV, CDR2 YYDKDF (reference sequence). CDR3 length: 17 amino acids. V gave up 3 bases and J gave up 0 bases, with 16 bases separating them. In nucleotides, the CDR3 is TGTGCCACCAGCAGGCTACCCAGCAGCGGTAGCACAGATACGCAGTATTTT. Protein product: CATSRLPSSGSTDTQYF. Based on the CDR3 plus reference TRBV15 and TRBJ2-3, the full variable domain is DAMVIQNPRYQVTQFGKPVTLSCSQTLNHNVMYWYQQKSSQAPKLLFHYYDKDFNNEADTPDNFQSRRPNTSFCFLDIRSPGLGDTAMYLCATSRLPSSGSTDTQYFGPGTRLTVL.

The V and J genes are TRBV4-2 and TRBJ1-5; D unclear. Between the trimmed V and J ends, which lost 3 bases and 4 bases, there was a span of 13 bases. Germline V CDR1 and CDR2: LGHNA, YNFKEQ. This CDR3 is 15 amino acids long. The CDR3 here is CASSHAGEGNQPQHF. In nucleotides, the CDR3 is TGTGCCAGCAGCCATGCCGGGGAAGGAAATCAGCCCCAGCATTTT.

The chain links TRBV7-8 to TRBJ2-1; a weak D match, TRBD2 (6 bases). V shed 5 bases and J shed 0 bases, with 11 bases lying between them. CDR1 is SGHVS, CDR2 FQNEAQ, per germline. The CDR3 totals 15 residues. CDR3 protein: CASSTGDFSYNEQFF. In DNA form, the CDR3 reads TGTGCCAGCAGCACCGGGGACTTCTCCTACAATGAGCAGTTCTTC.